One sample yielded the 5 T cell receptor beta chains listed below, sequenced in a study of cytomegalovirus exposure and HLA in healthy donors. The PCR ran on 60 Vbeta and 13 Jbeta primers. Assay: immunoSEQ multiplex PCR; the TCRdb copy retains only in-frame clones and omits some. The data hold roughly 130,000 clones, with about four fifths observed a single time. Sequenced: PBMCs. These receptors were taken from a male donor in good health and CMV-seropositive.

The chain employs TRBV5-4 and TRBJ2-1, with 8 bases identical to TRBD1. The CDR3 is 17 residues long. Germline values: CDR1 SGHNT, CDR2 YYREEE (reference sequence). V was clipped by 0 bases and J by 4 bases; unmatched bases: 9. The CDR3 DNA follows: TGTGCCAGCAGCTTGGTTAACAGGGGGTATCGATACAATGAGCAGTTCTTC. Its translation is CASSLVNRGYRYNEQFF. Full variable domain (rest looked up from reference TRBV5-4 and TRBJ2-1): ETGVTQSPTHLIKTRGQQVTLRCSSQSGHNTVSWYQQALGQGPQFIFQYYREEENGRGNFPPRFSGLQFPNYSSELNVNALELDDSALYLCASSLVNRGYRYNEQFFGPGTRLTVL.

This clone was observed a handful of times. This chain joins TRBV9 and TRBJ1-6; D unresolved. The CDR3 totals 14 residues. Germline loops: CDR1 SGDLS, CDR2 YYNGEE. The V end lost 0 bases, the J end lost 6 bases, and 7 bases lay between the germline ends. This CDR3 reads CASSVVEGNSPLHF. Here the CDR3 DNA reads TGTGCCAGCAGCGTAGTCGAGGGTAATTCACCCCTCCACTTT.

V and J are TRBV30 and TRBJ1-5; D not certain. The CDR3 spans 14 residues. Trimming pared 2 bases from V and 7 bases from J, leaving 15 bases between. Germline V gene data show CDR1 as GTSNPN and CDR2 as SVGIG (reference sequence). CDR3 DNA: TGTGCCTGGAGTCAAGGTTCCGGCGGACAGCCCCAGCATTTT. Encoded protein: CAWSQGSGGQPQHF.

The V and J genes are TRBV4-1 and TRBJ2-5; no clear D. The J call may be mistaken, given a closer DNA end match to TRBJ2-7. Germline loops: CDR1 MGHRA, CDR2 YSYEKL. CDR3 length: 14 amino acids. DNA of the CDR3: TGCGCCAGCAGCCCAAAGAAAGAGTTCTACGAGCAGTACTTC. Its protein product is CASSPKKEFYEQYF.

The CDR3 DNA is TGTGCCAGCAGTTTCACATGGCGGGGCTACACCTTC. It specifies CASSFTWRGYTF. This chain uses TRBV28 with TRBJ1-2; D not certain. Deletions cut 3 bases from V and 8 bases from J, with 10 bases between. Per the germline V gene, CDR1 is MDHEN and CDR2 is SYDVKM. The CDR3 consists of 12 residues.